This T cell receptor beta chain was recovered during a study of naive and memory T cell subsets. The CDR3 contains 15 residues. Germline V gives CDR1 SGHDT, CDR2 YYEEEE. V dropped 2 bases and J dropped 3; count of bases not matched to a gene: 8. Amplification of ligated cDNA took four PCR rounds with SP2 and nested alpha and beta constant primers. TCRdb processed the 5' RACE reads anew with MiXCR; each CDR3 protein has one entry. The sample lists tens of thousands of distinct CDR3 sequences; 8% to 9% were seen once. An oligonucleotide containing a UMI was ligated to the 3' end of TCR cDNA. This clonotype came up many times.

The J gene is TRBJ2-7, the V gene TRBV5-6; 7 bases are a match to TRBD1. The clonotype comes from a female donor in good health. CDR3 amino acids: CASSFRTGDVYEQYF. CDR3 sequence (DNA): TGTGCCAGCAGCTTTAGGACAGGTGATGTCTACGAGCAGTACTTC.